This TCR beta chain was observed in a study of T cell repertoires in cytomegalovirus infection. Study overall: Matching HLA type, along with CMV infection, was indicated by public TCR beta signatures.

Study-level findings and limits: CMV carriers with the relevant HLA were identified by cumulative public TCR beta family frequency. Dominant in the ex vivo response were TCR beta clonotypes restricted by HLA-C and specific for CMV.

On this clonotype: The antigen remains unidentified.

TCRdb re-called the reads through MiXCR, storing one row per CDR3 protein. The table lists 200,000 to 250,000 distinct CDR3 sequences, about 23% of them singletons. The sequenced sample consisted of CD8+ T cells from PBMCs. The TCR sequence derives from a human donor in good health (CMV status not recorded). Some clones in this sample may be carry-over from other donors' samples.

CDR3 DNA sequence: TGCAGTGCTTGGGCGCGGGGGGGCTTCTTGGAGCAGTTCTTC. Amino acids: CSAWARGGFLEQFF. This chain uses TRBV20-1 with TRBJ2-1, with TRBD2 matching over 9 bases. V lost 5 bases, J lost 10 bases, and 12 bases stayed unmatched. Germline V gene data show CDR1 as DFQATT and CDR2 as SNEGSKA (reference sequence). The CDR3 loop spans 14 amino acids.